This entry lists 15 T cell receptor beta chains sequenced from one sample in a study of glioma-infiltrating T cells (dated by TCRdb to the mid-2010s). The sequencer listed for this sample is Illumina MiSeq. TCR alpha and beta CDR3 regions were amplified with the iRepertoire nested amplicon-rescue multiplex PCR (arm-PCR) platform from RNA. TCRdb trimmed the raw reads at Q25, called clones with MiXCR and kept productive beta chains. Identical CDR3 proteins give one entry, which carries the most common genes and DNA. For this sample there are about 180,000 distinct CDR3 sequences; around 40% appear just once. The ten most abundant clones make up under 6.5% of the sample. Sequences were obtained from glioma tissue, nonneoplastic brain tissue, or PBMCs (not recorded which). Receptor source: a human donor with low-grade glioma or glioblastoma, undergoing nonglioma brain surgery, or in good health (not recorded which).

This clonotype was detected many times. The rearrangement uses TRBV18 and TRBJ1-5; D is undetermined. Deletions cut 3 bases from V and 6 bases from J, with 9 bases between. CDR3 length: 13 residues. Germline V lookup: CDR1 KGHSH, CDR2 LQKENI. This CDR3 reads CASSPTAGQPQHF. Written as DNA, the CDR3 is TGTGCCAGCTCACCGACGGCGGGTCAGCCCCAGCATTTT.

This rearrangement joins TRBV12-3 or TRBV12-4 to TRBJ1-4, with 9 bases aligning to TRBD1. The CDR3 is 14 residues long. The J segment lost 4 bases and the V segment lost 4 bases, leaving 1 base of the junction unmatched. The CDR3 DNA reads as TGTGCCAGCAGTTCGGGACAGGGTAATGAAAAACTGTTTTTT. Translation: CASSSGQGNEKLFF.

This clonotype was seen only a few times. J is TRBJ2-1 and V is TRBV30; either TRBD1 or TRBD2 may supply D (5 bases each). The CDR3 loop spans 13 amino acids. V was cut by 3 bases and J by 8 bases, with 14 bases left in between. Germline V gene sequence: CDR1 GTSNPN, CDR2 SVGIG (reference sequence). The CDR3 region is CAWRFGMGDEQFF. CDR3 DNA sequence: TGTGCCTGGAGGTTTGGGATGGGGGATGAGCAGTTCTTC.

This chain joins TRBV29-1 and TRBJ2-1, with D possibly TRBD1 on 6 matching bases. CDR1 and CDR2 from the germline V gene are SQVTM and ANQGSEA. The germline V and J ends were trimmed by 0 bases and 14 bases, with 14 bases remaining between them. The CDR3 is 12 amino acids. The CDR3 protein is CSVEEVGAGEFF. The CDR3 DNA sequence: TGCAGCGTTGAAGAAGTCGGGGCAGGGGAGTTCTTC.

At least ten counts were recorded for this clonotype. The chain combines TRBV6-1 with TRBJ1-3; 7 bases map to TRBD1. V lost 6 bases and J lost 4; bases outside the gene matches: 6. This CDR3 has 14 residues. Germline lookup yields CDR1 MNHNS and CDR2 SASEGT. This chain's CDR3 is CASSPDRAGNTIYF. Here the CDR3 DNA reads TGTGCCAGCAGCCCAGACAGGGCGGGAAACACCATATATTTT.

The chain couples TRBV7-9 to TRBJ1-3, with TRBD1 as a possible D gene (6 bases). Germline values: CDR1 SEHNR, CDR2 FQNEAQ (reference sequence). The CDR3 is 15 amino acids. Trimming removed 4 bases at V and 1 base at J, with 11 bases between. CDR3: CASSSLRGSGNTIYF. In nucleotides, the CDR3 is TGTGCCAGCAGCTCCCTCAGGGGATCTGGAAACACCATATATTTT.

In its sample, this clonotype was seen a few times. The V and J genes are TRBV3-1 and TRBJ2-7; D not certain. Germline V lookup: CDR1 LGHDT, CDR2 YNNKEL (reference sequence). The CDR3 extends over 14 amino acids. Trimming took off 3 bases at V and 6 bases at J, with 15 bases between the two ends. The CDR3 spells CASSHRAPEGEQYF. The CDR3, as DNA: TGTGCCAGCAGCCACCGGGCCCCCGAAGGCGAGCAGTACTTC.

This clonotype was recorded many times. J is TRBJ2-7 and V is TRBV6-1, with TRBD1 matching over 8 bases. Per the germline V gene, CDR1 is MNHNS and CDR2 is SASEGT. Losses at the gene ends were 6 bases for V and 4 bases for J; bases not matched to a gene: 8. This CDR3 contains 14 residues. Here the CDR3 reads CASSRDRSFYEQYF. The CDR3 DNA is TGTGCCAGCAGCAGGGACAGGAGCTTTTACGAGCAGTACTTC.

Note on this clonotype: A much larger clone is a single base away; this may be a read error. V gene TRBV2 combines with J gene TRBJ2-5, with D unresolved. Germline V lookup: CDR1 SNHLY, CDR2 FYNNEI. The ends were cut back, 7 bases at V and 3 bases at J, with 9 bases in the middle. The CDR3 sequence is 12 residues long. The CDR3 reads CASTAIEETQYF. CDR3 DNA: TGTGCCAGCACAGCTATTGAAGAGACCCAGTACTTC.

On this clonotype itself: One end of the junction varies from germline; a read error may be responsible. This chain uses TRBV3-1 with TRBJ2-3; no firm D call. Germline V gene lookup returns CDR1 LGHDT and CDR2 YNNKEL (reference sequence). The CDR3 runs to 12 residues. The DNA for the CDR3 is TGTGCCAGCAGACAGAGCAAAGATACGCAGTATTTT. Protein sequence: CASRQSKDTQYF.

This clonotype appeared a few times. The CDR3 here is CSVDPGRGQGGEQYF. CDR3 DNA sequence: TGCAGCGTTGACCCCGGGCGGGGGCAAGGTGGCGAGCAGTACTTC. The chain couples TRBV29-1 to TRBJ2-7; D perhaps matches TRBD2 (7 bases). This CDR3 spans 15 amino acids. Trimming stripped 3 bases from V and 6 bases from J, with 21 bases between. CDR1 is SQVTM and CDR2 is ANQGSEA in the germline V gene.

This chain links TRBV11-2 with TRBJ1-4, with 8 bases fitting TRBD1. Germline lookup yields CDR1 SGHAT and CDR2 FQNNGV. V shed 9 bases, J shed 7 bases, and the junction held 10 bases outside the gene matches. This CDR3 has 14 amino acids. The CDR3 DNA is TGTGCCAGAAGCCCCGGAGACAGGGGTGAAAAACTGTTTTTT. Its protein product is CARSPGDRGEKLFF.

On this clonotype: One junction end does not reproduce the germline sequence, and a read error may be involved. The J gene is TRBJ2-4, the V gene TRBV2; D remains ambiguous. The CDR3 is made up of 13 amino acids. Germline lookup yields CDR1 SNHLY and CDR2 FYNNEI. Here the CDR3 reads CASREVLGNAQYF. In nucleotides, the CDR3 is TGTGCCAGCAGGGAAGTATTGGGTAATGCTCAGTACTTC.

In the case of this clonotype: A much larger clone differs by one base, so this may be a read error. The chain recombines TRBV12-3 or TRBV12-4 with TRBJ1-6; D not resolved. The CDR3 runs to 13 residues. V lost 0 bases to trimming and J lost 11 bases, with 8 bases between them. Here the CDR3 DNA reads TGTGCCAGCAGTTTAGCCTATGGTCCACCCCTCCACTTT. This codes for CASSLAYGPPLHF.

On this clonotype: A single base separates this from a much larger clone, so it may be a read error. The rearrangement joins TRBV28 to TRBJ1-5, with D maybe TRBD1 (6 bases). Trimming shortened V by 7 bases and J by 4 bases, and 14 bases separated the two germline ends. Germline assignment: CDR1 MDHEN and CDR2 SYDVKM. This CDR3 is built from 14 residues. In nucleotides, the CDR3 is TGTGCCAGCACCGACCACAGGGTAAATCAGCCCCAGCATTTT. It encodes CASTDHRVNQPQHF. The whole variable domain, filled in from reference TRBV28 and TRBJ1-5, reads DVKVTQSSRYLVKRTGEKVFLECVQDMDHENMFWYRQDPGLGLRLIYFSYDVKMKEKGDIPEGYSVSREKKERFSLILESASTNQTSMYLCASTDHRVNQPQHFGDGTRLSIL.